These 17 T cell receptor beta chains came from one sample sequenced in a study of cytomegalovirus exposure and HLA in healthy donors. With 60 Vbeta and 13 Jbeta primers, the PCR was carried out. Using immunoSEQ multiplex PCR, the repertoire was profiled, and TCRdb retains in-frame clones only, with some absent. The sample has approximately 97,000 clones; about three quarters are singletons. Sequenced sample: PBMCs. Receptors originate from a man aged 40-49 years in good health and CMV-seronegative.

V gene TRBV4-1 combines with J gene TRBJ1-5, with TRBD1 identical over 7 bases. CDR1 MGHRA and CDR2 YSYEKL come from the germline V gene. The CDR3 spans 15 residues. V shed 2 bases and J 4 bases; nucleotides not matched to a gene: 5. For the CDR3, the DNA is TGCGCCAGCAGCCAACCGGGACAGAGGAATCAGCCCCAGCATTTT. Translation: CASSQPGQRNQPQHF.

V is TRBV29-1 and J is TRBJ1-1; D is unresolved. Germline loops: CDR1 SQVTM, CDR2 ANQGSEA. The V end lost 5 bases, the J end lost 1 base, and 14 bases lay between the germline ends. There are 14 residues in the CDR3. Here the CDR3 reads CSVSKRTENTEAFF. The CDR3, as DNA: TGCAGCGTTTCGAAGCGGACTGAGAACACTGAAGCTTTCTTT.

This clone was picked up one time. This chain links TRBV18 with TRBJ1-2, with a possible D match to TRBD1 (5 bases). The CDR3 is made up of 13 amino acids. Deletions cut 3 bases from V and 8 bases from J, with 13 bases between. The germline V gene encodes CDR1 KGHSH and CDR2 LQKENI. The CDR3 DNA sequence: TGTGCCAGCTCACCGGCGGGGACGGAAGGCTACACCTTC. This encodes CASSPAGTEGYTF.

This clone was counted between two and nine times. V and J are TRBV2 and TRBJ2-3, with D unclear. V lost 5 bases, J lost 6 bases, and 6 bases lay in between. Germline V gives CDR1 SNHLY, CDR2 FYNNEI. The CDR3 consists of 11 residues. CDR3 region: CASSTGDTQYF. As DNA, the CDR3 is TGTGCCAGCAGTACGGGTGATACGCAGTATTTT.

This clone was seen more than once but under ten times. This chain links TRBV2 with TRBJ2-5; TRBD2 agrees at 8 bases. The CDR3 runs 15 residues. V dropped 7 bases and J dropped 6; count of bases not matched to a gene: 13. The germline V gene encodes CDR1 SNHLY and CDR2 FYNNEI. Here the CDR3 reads CASTSPSGGTQTQYF. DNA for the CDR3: TGTGCCAGCACCTCGCCAAGCGGGGGTACACAGACCCAGTACTTC. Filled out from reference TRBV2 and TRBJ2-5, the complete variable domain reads EPEVTQTPSHQVTQMGQEVILRCVPISNHLYFYWYRQILGQKVEFLVSFYNNEISEKSEIFDDQFSVERPDGSNFTLKIRSTKLEDSAMYFCASTSPSGGTQTQYFGPGTRLLVL.

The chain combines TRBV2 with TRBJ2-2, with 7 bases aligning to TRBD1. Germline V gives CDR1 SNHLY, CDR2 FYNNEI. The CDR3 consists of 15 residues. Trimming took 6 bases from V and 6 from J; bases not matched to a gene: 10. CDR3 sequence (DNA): TGTGCCAGCAGAGCCCGACAGGGTCGAGCCGGGGAGCTGTTTTTT. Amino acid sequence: CASRARQGRAGELFF.

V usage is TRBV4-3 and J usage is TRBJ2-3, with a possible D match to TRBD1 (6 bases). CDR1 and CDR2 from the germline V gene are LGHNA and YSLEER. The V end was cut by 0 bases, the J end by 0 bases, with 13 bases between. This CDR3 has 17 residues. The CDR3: CASSQDWGPTSTDTQYF. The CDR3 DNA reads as TGCGCCAGCAGCCAAGATTGGGGGCCCACTAGCACAGATACGCAGTATTTT.

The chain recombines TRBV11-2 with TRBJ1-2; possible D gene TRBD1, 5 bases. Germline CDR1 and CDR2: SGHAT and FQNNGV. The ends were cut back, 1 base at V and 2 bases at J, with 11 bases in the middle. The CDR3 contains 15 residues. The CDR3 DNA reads TGTGCCAGCAGCTTAGTCAGGGAGGTAAACTATGGCTACACCTTC. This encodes CASSLVREVNYGYTF.

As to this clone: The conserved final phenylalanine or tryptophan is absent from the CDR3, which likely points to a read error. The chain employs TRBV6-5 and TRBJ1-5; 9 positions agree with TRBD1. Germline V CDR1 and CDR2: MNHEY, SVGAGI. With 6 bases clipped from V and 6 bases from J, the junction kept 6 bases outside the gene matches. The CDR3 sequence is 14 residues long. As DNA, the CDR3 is TGTGCCAGCAGGGTTGGACAGGGGCGTCAGCCCCAGCATGTT. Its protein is CASRVGQGRQPQHV.

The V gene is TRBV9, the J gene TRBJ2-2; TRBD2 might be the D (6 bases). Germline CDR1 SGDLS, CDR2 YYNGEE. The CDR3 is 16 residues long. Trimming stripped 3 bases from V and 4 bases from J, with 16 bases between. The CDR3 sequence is CASSGGIGRGTGELFF. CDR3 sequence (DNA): TGTGCCAGCAGCGGGGGCATTGGGCGGGGCACCGGGGAGCTGTTTTTT.

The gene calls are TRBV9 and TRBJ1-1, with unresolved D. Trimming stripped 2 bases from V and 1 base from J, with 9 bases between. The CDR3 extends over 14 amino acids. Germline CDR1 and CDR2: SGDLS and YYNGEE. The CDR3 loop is CASSVSRGNTEAFF. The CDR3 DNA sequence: TGTGCCAGCAGCGTTTCCCGGGGGAACACTGAAGCTTTCTTT.

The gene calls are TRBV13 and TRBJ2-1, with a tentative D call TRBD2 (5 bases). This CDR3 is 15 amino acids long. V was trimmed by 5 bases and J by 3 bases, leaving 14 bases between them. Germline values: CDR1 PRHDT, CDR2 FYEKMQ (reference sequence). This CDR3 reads CASSPPLEGYNEQFF. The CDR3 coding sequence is TGTGCCAGCAGCCCTCCCTTAGAGGGCTACAATGAGCAGTTCTTC.

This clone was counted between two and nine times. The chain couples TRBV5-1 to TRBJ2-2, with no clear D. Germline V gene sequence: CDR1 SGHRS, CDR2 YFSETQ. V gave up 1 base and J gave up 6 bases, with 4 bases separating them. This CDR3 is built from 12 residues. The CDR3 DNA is TGCGCCAGCAGCTTGTATTCCGGGGAGCTGTTTTTT. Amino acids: CASSLYSGELFF.

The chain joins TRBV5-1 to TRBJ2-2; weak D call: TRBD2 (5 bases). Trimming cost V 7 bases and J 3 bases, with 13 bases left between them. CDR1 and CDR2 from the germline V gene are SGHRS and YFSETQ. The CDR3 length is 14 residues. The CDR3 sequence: CASSGKPDTGELFF. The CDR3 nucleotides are TGCGCCAGCTCCGGGAAACCTGACACCGGGGAGCTGTTTTTT. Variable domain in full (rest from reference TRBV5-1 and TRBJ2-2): KAGVTQTPRYLIKTRGQQVTLSCSPISGHRSVSWYQQTPGQGLQFLFEYFSETQRNKGNFPGRFSGRQFSNSRSEMNVSTLELGDSALYLCASSGKPDTGELFFGEGSRLTVL.

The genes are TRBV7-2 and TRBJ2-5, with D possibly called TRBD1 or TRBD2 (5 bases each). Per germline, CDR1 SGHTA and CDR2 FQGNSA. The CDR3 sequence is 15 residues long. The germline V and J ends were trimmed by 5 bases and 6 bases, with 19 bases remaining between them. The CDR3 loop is CASSIGTTRGQTQYF. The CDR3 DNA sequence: TGTGCCAGCAGCATAGGGACCACAAGGGGTCAGACCCAGTACTTC.

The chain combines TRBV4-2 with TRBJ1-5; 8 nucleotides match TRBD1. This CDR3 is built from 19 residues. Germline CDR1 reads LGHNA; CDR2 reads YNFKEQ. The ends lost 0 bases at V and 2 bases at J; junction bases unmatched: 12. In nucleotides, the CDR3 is TGTGCCAGCAGCCAAGATCCCATCACCGAGACAGGGGGCAATCAGCCCCAGCATTTT. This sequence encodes CASSQDPITETGGNQPQHF.

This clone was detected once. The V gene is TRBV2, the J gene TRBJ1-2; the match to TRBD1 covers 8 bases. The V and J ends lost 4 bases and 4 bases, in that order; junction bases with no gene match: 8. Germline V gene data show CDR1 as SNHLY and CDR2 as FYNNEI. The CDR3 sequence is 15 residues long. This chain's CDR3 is CASSAPDRDIYGYTF. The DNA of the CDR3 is TGTGCCAGCAGTGCCCCGGACAGGGATATCTATGGCTACACCTTC.